These 26 T cell receptor beta chains came from one sample sequenced in a study of T cells after yellow fever vaccination. TCRdb used MiXCR to reprocess the 5' RACE reads, holding one entry per CDR3 protein. The repertoire holds about 630,000 distinct CDR3 sequences, with roughly 12% as singletons. The source material was PBMCs, sampled on the day of the yellow fever booster vaccination. The receptors derive from a man under 40 who received the YFV17D yellow fever vaccine.

This clonotype was seen at least ten times. The J gene is TRBJ2-1, the V gene TRBV9; D not resolved. The CDR3 spans 15 residues. With 0 bases removed from V and 9 bases from J, the gap between germline ends came to 16 bases. CDR1 is SGDLS and CDR2 is YYNGEE in the germline V gene. CDR3 region: CASSVESFLGSEQFF. The CDR3 DNA is TGTGCCAGCAGCGTAGAGTCTTTTCTAGGTAGTGAGCAGTTCTTC. The full variable domain, its missing parts supplied by reference TRBV9 and TRBJ2-1, is DSGVTQTPKHLITATGQRVTLRCSPRSGDLSVYWYQQSLDQGLQFLIQYYNGEERAKGNILERFSAQQFPDLHSELNLSSLELGDSALYFCASSVESFLGSEQFFGPGTRLTVL.

This clonotype showed up many times. The rearrangement joins TRBV4-3 to TRBJ2-3; 8 nucleotides line up with TRBD1. Germline assignment: CDR1 LGHNA and CDR2 YSLEER. With V trimmed by 0 bases and J by 2 bases, 4 bases remained unmatched. The CDR3 sequence is 16 residues long. CDR3 bases: TGCGCCAGCAGCCAAGAGAGGACAGGGAACACAGATACGCAGTATTTT. This sequence encodes CASSQERTGNTDTQYF.

This clonotype has only a few counts. The DNA of the CDR3 is TGCAGCGTTGGTCCGCTAGCGGGAGGTACCACCTACGAGCAGTACTTC. It is translated as CSVGPLAGGTTYEQYF. The rearrangement links TRBV29-1 to TRBJ2-7; 11 positions agree with TRBD2. The V gene end was trimmed by 4 bases and the J gene end by 2 bases; junction bases not matched to a gene: 10. Looked up from germline, CDR1 is SQVTM and CDR2 is ANQGSEA. The CDR3 is made up of 16 amino acids.

The gene calls are TRBV6-1 and TRBJ1-1; D gene ambiguous. Germline assignment: CDR1 MNHNS and CDR2 SASEGT. The V end lost 1 base, the J end lost 0 bases, and 9 bases lay between the germline ends. The CDR3 runs to 15 residues. The CDR3 here is CASSEGGLLNTEAFF. In nucleotides, the CDR3 is TGTGCCAGCAGTGAAGGTGGACTCCTGAACACTGAAGCTTTCTTT.

This clonotype was counted between two and nine times. CDR3 nucleotide sequence: TGTGCCATCAGTCGCACTCAGAACACTGAAGCTTTCTTT. Its translation: CAISRTQNTEAFF. The V gene is TRBV10-3, the J gene TRBJ1-1, with D unresolved. Germline assignment: CDR1 ENHRY and CDR2 SYGVKD. V dropped 5 bases and J dropped 1 base, with 8 bases sitting between them. The CDR3 spans 13 residues.

This clonotype was found a few times. The chain links TRBV4-2 to TRBJ2-1, with D perhaps matching TRBD2 (6 bases). The ends were cut back, 1 base at V and 12 bases at J, with 19 bases in the middle. Germline CDR1 LGHNA, CDR2 YNFKEQ. This CDR3 spans 15 amino acids. CDR3 sequence reads: CASSQAQGAAEGQFF. DNA for the CDR3: TGTGCCAGCAGCCAAGCCCAGGGTGCAGCGGAGGGGCAGTTCTTC.

The V and J genes are TRBV20-1 and TRBJ2-1; 15 bases map to TRBD2. The CDR3 contains 18 residues. V was pared by 1 base and J by 2 bases, with 6 bases of the junction left unmatched. Looked up from germline, CDR1 is DFQATT and CDR2 is SNEGSKA (reference sequence). The CDR3 DNA follows: TGCAGTGCTAGAGGAGGGACTAGCGGGAGGAGTGCCTACAATGAGCAGTTCTTC. It encodes CSARGGTSGRSAYNEQFF.

The chain carries TRBV5-1 and TRBJ2-2; 11 nucleotides match TRBD2. CDR1 is SGHRS, CDR2 YFSETQ, per germline. The CDR3 is 15 residues long. Losses at the gene ends were 1 base for V and 8 bases for J; bases not matched to a gene: 4. The CDR3 loop reads CASSLTSGSQGELFF. The CDR3 DNA reads as TGCGCCAGCAGCTTGACTAGCGGGAGTCAGGGGGAGCTGTTTTTT.

This clonotype was counted many times. This chain connects TRBV28 to TRBJ2-7; 10 positions agree with TRBD1. The CDR3 is made up of 13 amino acids. J lost 7 bases, V lost 9 bases, and 9 bases had no gene match. Per the germline V gene, CDR1 is MDHEN and CDR2 is SYDVKM. The CDR3 reads CASKTGGVEEQYF. DNA of the CDR3: TGTGCCAGTAAGACAGGGGGCGTAGAGGAGCAGTACTTC.

In its sample, this clonotype was seen many times. The chain links TRBV10-3 to TRBJ2-1, with TRBD2 identical over 12 bases. The CDR3 is 15 residues long. The V and J ends lost 6 bases and 6 bases, in that order; junction bases with no gene match: 6. The germline V gene has CDR1 ENHRY and CDR2 SYGVKD. The CDR3 spells CAISAGTSGFNEQFF. The CDR3 bases are TGTGCCATCAGCGCCGGGACTAGCGGGTTCAATGAGCAGTTCTTC.

This rearrangement joins TRBV5-1 to TRBJ2-3; 9 bases line up with TRBD2. V lost 2 bases and J lost 5; bases outside the gene matches: 3. The CDR3 totals 14 residues. In germline, CDR1 is SGHRS, CDR2 YFSETQ. The CDR3 loop is CASSFSGREDTQYF. The CDR3 DNA follows: TGCGCCAGCAGCTTTAGCGGGAGAGAAGATACGCAGTATTTT.

This clonotype has a handful of counts. The chain is built from TRBV6-2 or TRBV6-3 and TRBJ2-7, with D unclear. V shed 5 bases and J shed 5 bases, with 10 bases lying between them. The germline CDR1 and CDR2 sequences are MNHEY and SVGEGT. CDR3 length equals 12 residues. The CDR3 protein is CASSVVSHEQYF. Written as DNA, the CDR3 is TGTGCCAGCAGTGTCGTGAGTCACGAGCAGTACTTC.

This clonotype was counted between two and nine times. The chain is built from TRBV28 and TRBJ2-7; TRBD1 matches at 9 bases. Per germline, CDR1 MDHEN and CDR2 SYDVKM. The junction had 15 bases not matched to a gene; V was cut back by 7 bases and J by 5 bases. This CDR3 is 16 amino acids long. In nucleotides, the CDR3 is TGTGCCAGCAACCCGACGGGGGGACAGGGTAACCACGAGCAGTACTTC. Translating it yields CASNPTGGQGNHEQYF.

To note about this clonotype: One end of the junction varies from germline; a read error may be responsible. The CDR3 loop is CSVEWDRRPDAQYF. CDR3 DNA sequence: TGCAGCGTTGAGTGGGACAGGAGACCAGATGCGCAGTATTTT. The gene calls are TRBV29-1 and TRBJ2-3; 8 bases align to TRBD1. The CDR3 contains 14 residues. CDR1 and CDR2 (germline): SQVTM, ANQGSEA.

The CDR3 DNA reads as TGCAGTGCCCCGGGACTTATGGGGAGCGGGAGTCGGGTTGAGCAGTTCTTC. This gives the protein CSAPGLMGSGSRVEQFF. The chain recombines TRBV20-1 with TRBJ2-1, with 8 positions matching TRBD2. Germline loops: CDR1 DFQATT, CDR2 SNEGSKA (reference sequence). V lost 6 bases to trimming and J lost 9 bases; unmatched junction nucleotides: 22. The CDR3 consists of 17 residues.

This rearrangement joins TRBV6-5 to TRBJ1-2; the D gene is possibly TRBD1 (5 bases). CDR1 is MNHEY, CDR2 SVGAGI, per germline. V was clipped by 0 bases and J by 6 bases, with 8 bases between them. The CDR3 extends over 13 amino acids. This CDR3 is CASSYSGANGYTF. CDR3 sequence (DNA): TGTGCCAGCAGTTACTCTGGGGCGAATGGCTACACCTTC.

The chain is built from TRBV20-1 and TRBJ2-7; D may be TRBD1 (5 bases). The CDR3 loop spans 12 amino acids. The ends were cut back, 5 bases at V and 3 bases at J, with 11 bases in the middle. Germline V gene data show CDR1 as DFQATT and CDR2 as SNEGSKA (reference sequence). The DNA for the CDR3 is TGCAGTGCTGCGGACAAATTCTACGAGCAGTACTTC. Protein sequence: CSAADKFYEQYF.

This clonotype was counted many times. The chain has TRBV7-9 and TRBJ2-2; D gene uncertain. Trimming cost V 0 bases and J 4 bases, with 15 bases left between them. The CDR3 sequence is 17 residues long. CDR1 and CDR2 from the germline V gene are SEHNR and FQNEAQ (reference sequence). This CDR3 reads CASSLAPPTPRTGELFF. For the CDR3, the DNA is TGTGCCAGCAGCTTAGCCCCCCCCACACCACGCACCGGGGAGCTGTTTTTT.

The chain carries TRBV5-6 and TRBJ2-7, with a tentative D call TRBD2 (5 bases). Germline V lookup: CDR1 SGHDT, CDR2 YYEEEE. Trimming took off 9 bases at V and 3 bases at J, with 19 bases between the two ends. CDR3 length: 14 amino acids. CDR3 loop: CAMGPGVVCYEQYF. The CDR3 nucleotides are TGTGCCATGGGCCCCGGGGTCGTCTGCTACGAGCAGTACTTC.

This clonotype was observed a few times. V is TRBV7-6 and J is TRBJ2-7, with 7 bases identical to TRBD2. Germline CDR1 and CDR2: SGHVS and FNYEAQ. This CDR3 is 17 amino acids long. J gave up 4 bases and V 4 bases, and 16 bases lay outside the gene matches. CDR3 protein: CASSSGNVASGLYEQYF. The CDR3 coding sequence is TGTGCCAGCAGCTCGGGGAACGTGGCTAGCGGTTTGTACGAGCAGTACTTC.

This clonotype was observed many times. The chain links TRBV19 to TRBJ2-3; D is ambiguous. The CDR3 covers 14 residues. In germline, CDR1 is LNHDA, CDR2 SQIVND (reference sequence). Trimming took off 1 base at V and 0 bases at J, with 5 bases between the two ends. The CDR3, as DNA: TGTGCCAGTAGTATAGCGGCTAGCACAGATACGCAGTATTTT. Its translation is CASSIAASTDTQYF.

This clonotype has more than one count but fewer than ten. The rearrangement uses TRBV5-6 and TRBJ2-7; the match to TRBD2 covers 8 bases. V lost 0 bases, J lost 3 bases, and 5 bases stayed unmatched. Germline-derived CDR1 and CDR2 are SGHDT and YYEEEE. The CDR3 totals 15 residues. As DNA, the CDR3 is TGTGCCAGCAGCTTGGTAGCGGGAAATTACTACGAGCAGTACTTC. Protein sequence: CASSLVAGNYYEQYF. The full variable domain, completed using reference TRBV5-6 and TRBJ2-7, is DAGVTQSPTHLIKTRGQQVTLRCSPKSGHDTVSWYQQALGQGPQFIFQYYEEEERQRGNFPDRFSGHQFPNYSSELNVNALLLGDSALYLCASSLVAGNYYEQYFGPGTRLTVT.

The chain couples TRBV12-3 or TRBV12-4 to TRBJ1-1, with 7 bases aligning to TRBD1. The CDR3 sequence is 14 residues long. The junction had 6 bases not matched to a gene; V was cut back by 7 bases and J by 1 base. The DNA of the CDR3 is TGTGCCAGCAAAATCGGGACAGCGAACACTGAAGCTTTCTTT. Its protein product is CASKIGTANTEAFF.

The V call is TRBV4-3, the J call TRBJ2-5; D is possibly TRBD1 or TRBD2 (6 bases each). V dropped 0 bases and J dropped 5 bases, with 13 bases sitting between them. This CDR3 region has 15 residues. CDR1 and CDR2 from the germline V gene are LGHNA and YSLEER. CDR3: CASSQDRGAGETQYF. CDR3 DNA: TGCGCCAGCAGCCAAGATAGGGGGGCCGGGGAGACCCAGTACTTC.

This chain uses TRBV7-3 with TRBJ2-3; 14 bases line up with TRBD2. Germline-derived CDR1 and CDR2 are SGHTA and FQGTGA. After removal of 5 bases from V and 6 bases from J, the junction contained 10 bases not matched to a gene. The CDR3 runs 17 residues. CDR3 sequence: CASSQRLAGGPEDTQYF. CDR3 in DNA: TGTGCCAGCAGCCAACGACTAGCGGGAGGGCCGGAGGATACGCAGTATTTT. The complete variable domain, with remaining parts taken from reference TRBV7-3 and TRBJ2-3, reads GAGVSQTPSNKVTEKGKYVELRCDPISGHTALYWYRQSLGQGPEFLIYFQGTGAADDSGLPNDRFFAVRPEGSVSTLKIQRTERGDSAVYLCASSQRLAGGPEDTQYFGPGTRLTVL.

This clonotype was seen at least ten times. V and J are TRBV20-1 and TRBJ2-1, with 9 positions matching TRBD2. With V trimmed by 2 bases and J by 3 bases, 17 bases remained unmatched. Per the germline V gene, CDR1 is DFQATT and CDR2 is SNEGSKA (reference sequence). This CDR3 has 19 amino acids. CDR3 in DNA: TGCAGTGCTAGAACCCTCTGGCGGGAGGGCCGGTCCATCTACAATGAGCAGTTCTTC. It yields the protein CSARTLWREGRSIYNEQFF.